The 3 T cell receptor beta chains listed next were all sequenced from one sample in a study of control samples from healthy donors and cancer patients. The method was immunoSEQ multiplex PCR; TCRdb's version includes in-frame clones alone and lacks a portion of them. The repertoire has around 99,000 clones, around 89% of them found once; the top ten carry under 20%. Sequenced input: blood. The receptors stem from a woman aged 50 to 60 in good health.

J is TRBJ1-6 and V is TRBV7-9; D perhaps matches TRBD1 (5 bases). The CDR3 runs to 14 residues. V was trimmed by 5 bases and J by 7 bases, leaving 12 bases between them. The germline gives CDR1 SEHNR, CDR2 FQNEAQ (reference sequence). CDR3 bases: TGTGCCAGCAGCCTGGACAACGGCAATTCACCCCTCCACTTT. It is translated as CASSLDNGNSPLHF.

The chain uses TRBV2 and TRBJ2-2, with D perhaps matching TRBD1 (5 bases). Trimming removed 6 bases at V and 4 bases at J, with 6 bases between. CDR1 is SNHLY, CDR2 FYNNEI, per germline. This CDR3 has 12 residues. The CDR3 loop reads CASRDITGELFF. CDR3 bases: TGTGCCAGCAGGGACATCACCGGGGAGCTGTTTTTT.

This chain links TRBV29-1 with TRBJ2-1; the D is unclear. Germline V gives CDR1 SQVTM, CDR2 ANQGSEA. The CDR3 sequence is 13 residues long. Trimming took 6 bases from V and 5 from J, leaving 14 bases between them. As DNA, the CDR3 is TGCAGCGTGGGCGGACGTACCGACAATGAGCAGTTCTTC. Residues: CSVGGRTDNEQFF.